This is a list of T cell receptor beta chains from one sample in a study of blood T cell repertoires in COVID-19. Repertoires were generated with immunoSEQ multiplex PCR, while TCRdb's copy carries only in-frame clones and drops some. Altogether a few hundred thousand clones are present, about nine tenths being singletons, with the ten largest covering around 1.6%. The sample consisted of peripheral blood. All receptors derive from a young woman with COVID-19, enrolled during active disease. Both conserved end residues are part of each CDR3.

v_gene	j_gene	CDR3aa
TRBV11-2	TRBJ2-3	CASRPTSGVTDTQYF
TRBV7-2	TRBJ2-2	CASSSLNTGELFF
TRBV6-5	TRBJ1-1	CASSFDRGATEAFF
TRBV5-1	TRBJ1-2	CASSGGTGRGGYTF
TRBV11-3	TRBJ2-1	CASSLGGINNEQFF
TRBV3-1/TRBV3-2	TRBJ2-7	CASSPETESSYEQYF
TRBV7-9	TRBJ2-2	CATGTDLTGELFF
TRBV6-2/TRBV6-3	TRBJ1-5	CASSFWTGGNQPQHF
TRBV5-1	TRBJ2-1	CASSRSTSGGPSSYNEQFF
TRBV6-5	TRBJ1-2	CASSYFPYYGYTF
TRBV11-1	TRBJ2-1	CASSPSGQGAYEQFF
TRBV7-6	TRBJ2-2	CASSLEAGGILGAGELFF
TRBV5-1	TRBJ1-4	CASSLQGGNEKLFF
TRBV19	TRBJ1-5	CASSSGQAFNQPQHF
TRBV10-1	TRBJ1-2	CASSARANYGYTF
TRBV6-5	TRBJ2-1	CASSSPTRAYNEQFF
TRBV20-1	TRBJ1-2	CSASRTDYGYTF
TRBV5-1	TRBJ1-3	CASNTGTGNTIYF
TRBV9	TRBJ2-2	CASSQAEQGAMFTGELFF
TRBV18	TRBJ2-3	CASSLFGSTDTQYF
TRBV2	TRBJ1-1	CASSELRGLTEAFF
TRBV5-1	TRBJ2-5	CASSRLPGVEETQYF
TRBV7-2	TRBJ1-1	CASSINAVNTEAFF
TRBV7-8	TRBJ1-4	CASSWGLGEKLFF
TRBV3-1/TRBV3-2	TRBJ1-4	CASSQGFRRTGNEKLFF
TRBV2	TRBJ1-1	CAARTGTNTEAFF
TRBV3-1/TRBV3-2	TRBJ2-1	CASSLLASEGQFF
TRBV6-2/TRBV6-3	TRBJ1-5	CASSYGQLIYSNQPQHF
TRBV7-8	TRBJ1-2	CASSPRLNGYTF